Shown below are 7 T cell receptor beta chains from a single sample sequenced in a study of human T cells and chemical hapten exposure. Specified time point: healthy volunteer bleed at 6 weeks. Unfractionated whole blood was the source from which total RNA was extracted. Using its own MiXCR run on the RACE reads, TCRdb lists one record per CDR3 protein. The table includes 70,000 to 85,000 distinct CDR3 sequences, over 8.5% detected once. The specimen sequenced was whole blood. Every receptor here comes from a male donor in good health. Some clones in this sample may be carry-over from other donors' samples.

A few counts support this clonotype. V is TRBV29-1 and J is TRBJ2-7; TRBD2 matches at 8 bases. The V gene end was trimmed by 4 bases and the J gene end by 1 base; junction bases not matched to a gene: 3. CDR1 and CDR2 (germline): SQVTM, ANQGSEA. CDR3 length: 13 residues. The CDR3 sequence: CSVGTSRSYEQYF. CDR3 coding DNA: TGCAGCGTTGGGACTAGCCGATCCTACGAGCAGTACTTC.

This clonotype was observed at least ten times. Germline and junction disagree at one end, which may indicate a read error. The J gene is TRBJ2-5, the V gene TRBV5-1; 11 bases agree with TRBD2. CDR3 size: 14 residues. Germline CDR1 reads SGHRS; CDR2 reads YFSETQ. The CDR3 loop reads CASSLAGGQETQYF. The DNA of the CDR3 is TGTGCCAGCAGCCTAGCGGGGGGCCAAGAGACCCAGTACTTC. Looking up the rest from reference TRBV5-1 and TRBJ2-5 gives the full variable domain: KAGVTQTPRYLIKTRGQQVTLSCSPISGHRSVSWYQQTPGQGLQFLFEYFSETQRNKGNFPGRFSGRQFSNSRSEMNVSTLELGDSALYLCASSLAGGQETQYFGPGTRLLVL.

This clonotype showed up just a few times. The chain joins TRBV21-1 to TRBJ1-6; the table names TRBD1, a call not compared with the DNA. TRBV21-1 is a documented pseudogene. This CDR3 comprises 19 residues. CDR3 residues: CASSTPLGTSTGNGSPLHF. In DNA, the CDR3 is TGTGCCAGCAGCACCCCCCTTGGGACCTCAACAGGGAATGGCTCACCCCTCCACTTT.

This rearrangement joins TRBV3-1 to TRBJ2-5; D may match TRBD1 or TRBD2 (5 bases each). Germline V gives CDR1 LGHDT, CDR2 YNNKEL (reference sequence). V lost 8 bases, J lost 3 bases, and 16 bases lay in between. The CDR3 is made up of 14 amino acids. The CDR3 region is CASPRPGPEETQYF. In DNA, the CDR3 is TGTGCCAGCCCCCGGCCGGGGCCGGAAGAGACCCAGTACTTC.

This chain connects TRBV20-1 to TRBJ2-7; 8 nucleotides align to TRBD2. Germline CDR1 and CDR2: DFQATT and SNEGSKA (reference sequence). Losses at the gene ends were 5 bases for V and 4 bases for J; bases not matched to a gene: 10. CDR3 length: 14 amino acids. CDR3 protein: CSAGETGGPYEQYF. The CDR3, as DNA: TGCAGTGCTGGGGAAACGGGAGGGCCGTACGAGCAGTACTTC.

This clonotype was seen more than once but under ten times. CDR3 loop: CASSQHRTGTNTGELFF. The CDR3 nucleotides are TGTGCCAGCAGTCAACACAGGACAGGAACGAACACCGGGGAGCTGTTTTTT. The chain carries TRBV3-1 and TRBJ2-2, with 7 bases fitting TRBD1. With 6 bases clipped from V and 0 bases from J, the junction kept 10 bases outside the gene matches. The CDR3 is 17 residues long. Germline loops: CDR1 LGHDT, CDR2 YNNKEL (reference sequence).

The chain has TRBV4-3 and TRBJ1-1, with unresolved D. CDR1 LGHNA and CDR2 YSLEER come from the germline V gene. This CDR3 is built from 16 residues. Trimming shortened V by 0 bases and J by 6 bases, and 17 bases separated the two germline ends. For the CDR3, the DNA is TGCGCCAGCAGCCAAGATAGGGAGGGCACGAGGGCTGAAGCTTTCTTT. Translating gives CASSQDREGTRAEAFF.